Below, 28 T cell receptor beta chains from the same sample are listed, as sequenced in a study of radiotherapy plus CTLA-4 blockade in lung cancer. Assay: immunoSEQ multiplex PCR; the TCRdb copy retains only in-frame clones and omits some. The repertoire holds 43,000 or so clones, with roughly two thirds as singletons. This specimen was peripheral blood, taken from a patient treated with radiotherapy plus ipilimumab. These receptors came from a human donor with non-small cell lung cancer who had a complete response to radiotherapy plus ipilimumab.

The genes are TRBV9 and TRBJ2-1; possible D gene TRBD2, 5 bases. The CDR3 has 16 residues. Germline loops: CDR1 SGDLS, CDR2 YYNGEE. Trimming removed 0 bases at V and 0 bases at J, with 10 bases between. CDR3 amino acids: CASSVATGSSYNEQFF. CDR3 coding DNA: TGTGCCAGCAGCGTAGCTACGGGGAGCTCCTACAATGAGCAGTTCTTC.

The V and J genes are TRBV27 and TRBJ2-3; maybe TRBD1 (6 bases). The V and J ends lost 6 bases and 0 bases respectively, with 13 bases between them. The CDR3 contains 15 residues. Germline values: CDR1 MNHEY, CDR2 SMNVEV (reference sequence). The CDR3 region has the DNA TGTGCCAGCAGCTCCAGGGGCAGAAGCACAGATACGCAGTATTTT. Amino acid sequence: CASSSRGRSTDTQYF.

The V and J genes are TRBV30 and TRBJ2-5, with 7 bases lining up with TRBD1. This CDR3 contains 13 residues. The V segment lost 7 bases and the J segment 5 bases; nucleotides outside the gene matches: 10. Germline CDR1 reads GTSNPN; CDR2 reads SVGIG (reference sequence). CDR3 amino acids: CAFTTGFTETQYF. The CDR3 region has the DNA TGTGCCTTCACGACAGGGTTTACGGAGACCCAGTACTTC. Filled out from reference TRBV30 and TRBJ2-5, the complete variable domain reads SQTIHQWPATLVQPVGSPLSLECTVEGTSNPNLYWYRQAAGRGLQLLFYSVGIGQISSEVPQNLSASRPQDRQFILSSKKLLLSDSGFYLCAFTTGFTETQYFGPGTRLLVL.

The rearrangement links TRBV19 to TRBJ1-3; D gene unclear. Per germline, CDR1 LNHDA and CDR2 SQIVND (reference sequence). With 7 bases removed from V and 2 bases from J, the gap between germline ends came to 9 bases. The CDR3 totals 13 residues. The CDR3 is CASIAVAGNTIYF. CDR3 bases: TGTGCCAGTATCGCGGTTGCTGGAAACACCATATATTTT. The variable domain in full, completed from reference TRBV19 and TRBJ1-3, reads DGGITQSPKYLFRKEGQNVTLSCEQNLNHDAMYWYRQDPGQGLRLIYYSQIVNDFQKGDIAEGYSVSREKKESFPLTVTSAQKNPTAFYLCASIAVAGNTIYFGEGSWLTVV.

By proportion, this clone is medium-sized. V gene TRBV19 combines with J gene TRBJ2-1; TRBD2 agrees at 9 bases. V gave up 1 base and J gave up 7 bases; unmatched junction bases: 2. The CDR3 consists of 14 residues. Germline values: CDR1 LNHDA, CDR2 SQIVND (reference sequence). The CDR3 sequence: CASSIGTSVNEQFF. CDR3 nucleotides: TGTGCCAGTAGTATAGGGACTAGCGTTAATGAGCAGTTCTTC.

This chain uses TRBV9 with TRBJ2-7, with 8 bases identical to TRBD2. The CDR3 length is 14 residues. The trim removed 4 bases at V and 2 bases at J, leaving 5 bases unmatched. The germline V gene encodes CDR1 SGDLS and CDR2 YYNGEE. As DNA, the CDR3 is TGTGCCAGCAGCCGGGCGGGAGGCGCCTACGAGCAGTACTTC. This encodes CASSRAGGAYEQYF.

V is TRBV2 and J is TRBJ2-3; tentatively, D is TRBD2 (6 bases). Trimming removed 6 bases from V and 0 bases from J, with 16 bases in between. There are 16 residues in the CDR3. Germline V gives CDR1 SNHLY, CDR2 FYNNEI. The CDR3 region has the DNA TGTGCCAGCAGGGTCCGGGAGAATCCAAGCACAGATACGCAGTATTTT. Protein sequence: CASRVRENPSTDTQYF.

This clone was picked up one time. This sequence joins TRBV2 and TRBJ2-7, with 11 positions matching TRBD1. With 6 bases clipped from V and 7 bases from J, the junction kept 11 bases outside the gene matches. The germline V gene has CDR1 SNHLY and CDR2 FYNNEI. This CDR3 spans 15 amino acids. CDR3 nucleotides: TGTGCCAGCAGGACGGGACAGGGGGTATCTACGGAGCAGTACTTC. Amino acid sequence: CASRTGQGVSTEQYF.

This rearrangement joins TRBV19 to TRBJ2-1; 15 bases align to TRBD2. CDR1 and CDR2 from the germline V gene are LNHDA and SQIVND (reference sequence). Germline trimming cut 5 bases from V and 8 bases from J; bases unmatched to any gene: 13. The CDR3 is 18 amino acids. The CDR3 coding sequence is TGTGCCAGTAGTCTCGGACTAGCGGGAGGGCCAGTCTTTGATGAGCAGTTCTTC. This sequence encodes CASSLGLAGGPVFDEQFF.

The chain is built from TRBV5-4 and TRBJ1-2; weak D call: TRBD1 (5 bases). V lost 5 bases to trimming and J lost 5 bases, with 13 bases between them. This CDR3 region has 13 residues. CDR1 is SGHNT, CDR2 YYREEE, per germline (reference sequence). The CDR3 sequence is CASRGGTDYGYTF. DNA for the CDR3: TGTGCCAGCAGGGGGGGGACCGATTATGGCTACACCTTC.

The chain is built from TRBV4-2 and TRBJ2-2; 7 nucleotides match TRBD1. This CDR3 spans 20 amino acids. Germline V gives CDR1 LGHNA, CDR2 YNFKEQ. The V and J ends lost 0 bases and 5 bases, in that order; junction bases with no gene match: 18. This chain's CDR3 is CASSQDVRSGPLRGTGELFF. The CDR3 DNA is TGTGCCAGCAGCCAAGATGTTCGTTCGGGACCTCTCAGGGGGACCGGGGAGCTGTTTTTT.

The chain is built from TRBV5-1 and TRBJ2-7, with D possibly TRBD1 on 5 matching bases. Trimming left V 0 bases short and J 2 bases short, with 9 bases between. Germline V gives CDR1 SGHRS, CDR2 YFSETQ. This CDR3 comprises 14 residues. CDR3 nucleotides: TGCGCCAGCAGCTTGGGCTCAGGGACCTACGAGCAGTACTTC. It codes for CASSLGSGTYEQYF.

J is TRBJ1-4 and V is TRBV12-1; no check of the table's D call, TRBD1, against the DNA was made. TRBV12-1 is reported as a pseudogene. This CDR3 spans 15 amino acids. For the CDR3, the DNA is TGTGCCAGCAGCTGCCCGGGACAGGGGGATGAAAAACTGTTTTTT. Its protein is CASSCPGQGDEKLFF.

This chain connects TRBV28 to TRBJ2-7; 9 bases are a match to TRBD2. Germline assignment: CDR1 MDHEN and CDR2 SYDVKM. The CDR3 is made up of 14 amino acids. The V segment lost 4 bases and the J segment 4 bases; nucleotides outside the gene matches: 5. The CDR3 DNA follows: TGTGCCAGCAGTTATGCGGGAGGGTCGTACGAGCAGTACTTC. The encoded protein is CASSYAGGSYEQYF.

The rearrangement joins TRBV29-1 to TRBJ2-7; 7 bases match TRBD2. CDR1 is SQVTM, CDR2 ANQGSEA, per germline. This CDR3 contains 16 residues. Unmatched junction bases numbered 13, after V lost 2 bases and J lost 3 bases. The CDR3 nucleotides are TGCAGCGTTGAAAGTCGTCGTGGGACTAACAACTACGAGCAGTACTTC. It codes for CSVESRRGTNNYEQYF.

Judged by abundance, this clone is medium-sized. CDR3 sequence: CASRQEGQGTNNEQFF. CDR3 nucleotides: TGTGCCAGCAGGCAAGAGGGACAGGGGACAAACAATGAGCAGTTCTTC. The chain couples TRBV27 to TRBJ2-1, with TRBD1 matching over 10 bases. CDR3 length equals 16 residues. V shed 6 bases and J 5 bases; nucleotides not matched to a gene: 10. Germline lookup yields CDR1 MNHEY and CDR2 SMNVEV (reference sequence).

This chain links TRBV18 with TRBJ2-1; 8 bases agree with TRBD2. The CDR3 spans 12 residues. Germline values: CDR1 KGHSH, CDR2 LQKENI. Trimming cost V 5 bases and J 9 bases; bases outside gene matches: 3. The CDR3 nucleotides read TGTGCCAGCTCATTGAGCGGGGGTGAGCAGTTCTTC. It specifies CASSLSGGEQFF.

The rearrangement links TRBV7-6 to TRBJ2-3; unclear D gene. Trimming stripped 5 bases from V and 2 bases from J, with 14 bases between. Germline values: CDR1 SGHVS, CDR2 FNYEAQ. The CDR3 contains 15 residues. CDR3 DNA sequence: TGTGCCAGCAGCCCCGGTTATTTAAACACAGATACGCAGTATTTT. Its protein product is CASSPGYLNTDTQYF.

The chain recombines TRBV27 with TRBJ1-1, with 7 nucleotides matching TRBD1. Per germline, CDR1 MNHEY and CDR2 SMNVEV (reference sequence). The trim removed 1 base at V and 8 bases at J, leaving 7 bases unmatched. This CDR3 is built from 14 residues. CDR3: CASSLFLGGGEAFF. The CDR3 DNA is TGTGCCAGCAGTTTATTTCTAGGGGGCGGGGAAGCTTTCTTT.

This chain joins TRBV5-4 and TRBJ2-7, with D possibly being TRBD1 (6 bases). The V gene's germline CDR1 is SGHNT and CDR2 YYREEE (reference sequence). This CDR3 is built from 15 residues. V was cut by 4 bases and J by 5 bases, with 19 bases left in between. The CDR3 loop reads CASSRNQGTRDEQYF. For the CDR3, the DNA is TGTGCCAGCAGCCGAAACCAGGGGACGCGGGACGAGCAGTACTTC.

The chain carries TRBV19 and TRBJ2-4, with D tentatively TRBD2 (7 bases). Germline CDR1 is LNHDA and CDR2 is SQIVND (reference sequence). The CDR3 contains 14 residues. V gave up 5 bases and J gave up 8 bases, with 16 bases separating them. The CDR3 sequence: CASSPRGAVDIQYF. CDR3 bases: TGTGCCAGTAGTCCCCGGGGGGCTGTGGACATTCAGTACTTC.

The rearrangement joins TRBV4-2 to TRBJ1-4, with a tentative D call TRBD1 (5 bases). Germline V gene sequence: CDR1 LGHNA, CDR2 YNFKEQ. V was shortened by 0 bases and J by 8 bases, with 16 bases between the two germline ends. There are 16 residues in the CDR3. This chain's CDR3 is CASSQDRGFGGEKLFF. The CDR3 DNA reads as TGTGCCAGCAGCCAAGATCGGGGGTTTGGGGGGGAAAAACTGTTTTTT.

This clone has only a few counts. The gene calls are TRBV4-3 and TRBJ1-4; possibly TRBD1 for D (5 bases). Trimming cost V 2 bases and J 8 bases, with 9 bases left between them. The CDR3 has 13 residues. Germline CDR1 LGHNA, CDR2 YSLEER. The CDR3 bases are TGCGCCAGCAGCCAACAGGGAAGGGAAAAACTGTTTTTT. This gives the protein CASSQQGREKLFF.

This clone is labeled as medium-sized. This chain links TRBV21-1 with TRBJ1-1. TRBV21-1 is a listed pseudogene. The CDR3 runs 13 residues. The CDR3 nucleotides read TGTGCCAGCAGCAAAGTCCGGGGAACTGAAGCTTTCTTT. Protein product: CASSKVRGTEAFF.

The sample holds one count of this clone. CDR3 in DNA: TGTGCCAGCGGCGGACAGCTTGCAACTAATGAAAAACTGTTTTTT. Residues: CASGGQLATNEKLFF. The rearrangement joins TRBV2 to TRBJ1-4; perhaps TRBD1 as D (6 bases). Germline values: CDR1 SNHLY, CDR2 FYNNEI. The CDR3 extends over 15 amino acids. V was cut by 8 bases and J by 0 bases, with 13 bases left in between.

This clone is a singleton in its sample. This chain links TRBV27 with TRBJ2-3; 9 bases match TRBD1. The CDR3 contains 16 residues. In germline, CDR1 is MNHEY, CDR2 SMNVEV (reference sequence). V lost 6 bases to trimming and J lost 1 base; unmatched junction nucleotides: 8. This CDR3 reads CASRPMGDRGTDTQYF. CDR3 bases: TGTGCCAGCAGGCCTATGGGGGACAGGGGCACAGATACGCAGTATTTT.

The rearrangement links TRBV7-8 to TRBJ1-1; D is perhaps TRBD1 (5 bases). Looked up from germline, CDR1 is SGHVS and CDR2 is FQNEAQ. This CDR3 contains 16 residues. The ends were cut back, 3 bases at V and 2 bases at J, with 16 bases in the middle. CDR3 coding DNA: TGTGCCAGCAGCTTTCGGGGGGGGGTAGGAAACACTGAAGCTTTCTTT. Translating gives CASSFRGGVGNTEAFF. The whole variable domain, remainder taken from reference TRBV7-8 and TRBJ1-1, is GAGVSQSPRYKVAKRGQDVALRCDPISGHVSLFWYQQALGQGPEFLTYFQNEAQLDKSGLPSDRFFAERPEGSVSTLKIQRTQQEDSAVYLCASSFRGGVGNTEAFFGQGTRLTVV.

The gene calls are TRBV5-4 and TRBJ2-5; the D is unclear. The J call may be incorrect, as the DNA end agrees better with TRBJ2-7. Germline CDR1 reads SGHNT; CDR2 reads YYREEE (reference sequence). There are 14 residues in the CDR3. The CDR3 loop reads CASSLLGSLSEQYF. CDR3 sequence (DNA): TGTGCCAGCAGCTTGTTAGGTTCCCTCAGCGAGCAGTACTTC.